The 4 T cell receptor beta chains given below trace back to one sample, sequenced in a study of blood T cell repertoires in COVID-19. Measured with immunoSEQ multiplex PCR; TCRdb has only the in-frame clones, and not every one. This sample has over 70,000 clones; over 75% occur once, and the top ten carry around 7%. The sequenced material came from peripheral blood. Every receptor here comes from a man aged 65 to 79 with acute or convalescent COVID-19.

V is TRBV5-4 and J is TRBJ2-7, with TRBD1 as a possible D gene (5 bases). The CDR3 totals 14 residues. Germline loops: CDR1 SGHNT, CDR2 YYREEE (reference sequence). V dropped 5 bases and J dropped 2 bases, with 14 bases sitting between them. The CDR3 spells CASREQASPYEQYV. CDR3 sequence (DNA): TGTGCCAGCAGAGAACAGGCCTCTCCCTACGAGCAGTACGTC.

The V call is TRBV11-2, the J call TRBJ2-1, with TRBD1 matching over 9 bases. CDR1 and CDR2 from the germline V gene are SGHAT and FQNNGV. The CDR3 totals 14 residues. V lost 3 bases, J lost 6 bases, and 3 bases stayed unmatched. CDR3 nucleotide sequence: TGTGCCAGCAGCTTGGGGACAGGGATCAATGAGCAGTTCTTC. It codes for CASSLGTGINEQFF.

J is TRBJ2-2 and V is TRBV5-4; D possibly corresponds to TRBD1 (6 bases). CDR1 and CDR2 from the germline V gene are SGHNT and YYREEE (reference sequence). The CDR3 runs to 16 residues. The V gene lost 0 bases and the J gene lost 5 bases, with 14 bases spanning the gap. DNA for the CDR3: TGTGCCAGCAGCTTGGTACAGGGTCTAGGAACCGGGGAGCTGTTTTTT. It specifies CASSLVQGLGTGELFF.

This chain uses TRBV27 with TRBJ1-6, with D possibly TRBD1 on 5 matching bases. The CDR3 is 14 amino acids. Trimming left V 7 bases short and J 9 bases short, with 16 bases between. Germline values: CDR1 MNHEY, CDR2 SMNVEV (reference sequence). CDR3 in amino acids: CASMGTGRASPLHF. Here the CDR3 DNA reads TGTGCCAGCATGGGTACAGGTCGGGCTTCACCCCTCCACTTT.